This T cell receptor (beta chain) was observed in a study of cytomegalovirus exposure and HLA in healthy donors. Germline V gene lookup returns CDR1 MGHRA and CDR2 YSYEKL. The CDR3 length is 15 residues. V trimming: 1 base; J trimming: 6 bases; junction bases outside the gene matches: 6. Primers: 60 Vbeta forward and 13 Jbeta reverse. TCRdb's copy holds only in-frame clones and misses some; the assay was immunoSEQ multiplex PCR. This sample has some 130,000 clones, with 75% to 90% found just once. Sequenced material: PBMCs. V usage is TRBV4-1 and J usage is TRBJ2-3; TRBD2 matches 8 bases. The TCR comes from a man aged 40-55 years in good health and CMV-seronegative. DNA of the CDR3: TGCGCCAGCAGCCAAGCGGGGGGGCTTTGGGATACGCAGTATTTT. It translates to CASSQAGGLWDTQYF.